This TCR beta chain was captured by sequencing in a study of cytomegalovirus exposure and HLA in healthy donors. Amplification used 60 Vbeta primers and 13 Jbeta primers. Libraries were prepared by immunoSEQ multiplex PCR; TCRdb keeps only in-frame clonotypes and omits some of them. The table lists about 110,000 clones, less than 80% of them singletons. This clone was detected only once. Different DNA sequences within this sample yield the same CDR3. The sequence was collected from a man aged 55 to 69 in good health and CMV-seronegative. The sample consisted of PBMCs.

In DNA form, the CDR3 reads TGCGCCAGCAGCCAAGGGGCAGTTGGCGGCTACACCTTC. Translating it yields CASSQGAVGGYTF. The chain has TRBV4-3 and TRBJ1-2; D unclear. The CDR3 covers 13 residues. Germline V lookup: CDR1 LGHNA, CDR2 YSLEER. Between the trimmed V and J ends, which lost 1 base and 8 bases, there was a span of 11 bases.